The 6 T cell receptor beta chains presented below share a single source sample, sequenced in a study of cytomegalovirus exposure and HLA in healthy donors. Clones were sequenced by immunoSEQ multiplex PCR, and TCRdb holds only the in-frame ones, with some missing. Of a few hundred thousand clones listed, roughly 85% are singletons. The sample taken for sequencing was PBMCs. These receptors all stem from a woman under 30 in good health and CMV-seronegative.

This clone was observed a few times. The chain uses TRBV27 and TRBJ1-2, with 10 bases identical to TRBD1. The CDR3 covers 16 residues. Germline V lookup: CDR1 MNHEY, CDR2 SMNVEV (reference sequence). V shed 8 bases, J shed 2 bases, and the junction held 11 bases outside the gene matches. The CDR3 DNA is TGTGCCAGCGGAATTCCGGGACAGGGGTCCAACTATGGCTACACCTTC. This encodes CASGIPGQGSNYGYTF.

V gene TRBV7-8 combines with J gene TRBJ2-5; TRBD2 matches at 7 bases. Germline CDR1 SGHVS, CDR2 FQNEAQ. Trimming removed 8 bases from V and 2 bases from J; junction bases left unmatched: 5. This CDR3 has 13 residues. The CDR3 sequence: CASGLAAQETQYF. The CDR3 nucleotides are TGTGCCAGCGGTCTAGCGGCACAAGAGACCCAGTACTTC.

The J gene is TRBJ2-1, the V gene TRBV5-1; possibly TRBD2 for D (6 bases). From germline, CDR1 is SGHRS and CDR2 YFSETQ. Trimming cost V 0 bases and J 8 bases, with 21 bases left between them. The length of the CDR3 is 17 residues. CDR3 sequence: CASSLALGGTVLDEQFF. The CDR3 region has the DNA TGCGCCAGCAGCTTGGCCTTGGGCGGGACCGTTTTGGATGAGCAGTTCTTC.

The rearrangement uses TRBV18 and TRBJ1-5; perhaps TRBD1 as D (5 bases). Germline-derived CDR1 and CDR2 are KGHSH and LQKENI. This CDR3 is 16 amino acids long. V gave up 6 bases and J gave up 7 bases, with 22 bases separating them. The CDR3, as DNA: TGTGCCAGCTCTTTAGGGGCAACCACCGGAAAACAGCCCCAGCATTTT. This gives the protein CASSLGATTGKQPQHF. Together with reference TRBV18 and TRBJ1-5, the CDR3 gives the full variable domain: NAGVMQNPRHLVRRRGQEARLRCSPMKGHSHVYWYRQLPEEGLKFMVYLQKENIIDESGMPKERFSAEFPKEGPSILRIQQVVRGDSAAYFCASSLGATTGKQPQHFGDGTRLSIL.

Points on this clone: Other DNA sequences in this specimen translate into the identical CDR3. This CDR3 reads CSVLQETQYF. The CDR3 bases are TGCAGCGTCCTGCAAGAGACCCAGTACTTC. The genes are TRBV29-1 and TRBJ2-5, with D hard to call. Deletions cut 6 bases from V and 2 bases from J, with 4 bases between. The CDR3 contains 10 residues. Germline V gene data show CDR1 as SQVTM and CDR2 as ANQGSEA.

The chain is built from TRBV7-3 and TRBJ2-2, with D perhaps TRBD2 (6 bases). This CDR3 is 16 amino acids long. Trimming removed 5 bases at V and 1 base at J, with 14 bases between. Germline V gene lookup returns CDR1 SGHTA and CDR2 FQGTGA. CDR3 in amino acids: CASSLGGVQNTGELFF. As DNA, the CDR3 is TGTGCCAGCAGCCTCGGCGGGGTACAGAACACCGGGGAGCTGTTTTTT.